These 17 T cell receptor beta chains were sequenced from one sample in a study of blood T cell repertoires in COVID-19. Some clones are missing from TCRdb's copy, which holds only in-frame ones; the method was immunoSEQ multiplex PCR. The sample holds about 200,000 clones, around 86% seen once. The sequenced material came from peripheral blood. The source of these receptors is a woman aged 45-60 years with COVID-19, enrolled during active disease.

This chain links TRBV30 with TRBJ1-5; 9 nucleotides agree with TRBD1. CDR3 size: 13 residues. From germline, CDR1 is GTSNPN and CDR2 SVGIG (reference sequence). Trimming cost V 7 bases and J 4 bases; bases outside gene matches: 5. The CDR3 here is CASDRGGNQPQHF. DNA for the CDR3: TGTGCCTCCGACAGGGGGGGGAATCAGCCCCAGCATTTT.

The J gene is TRBJ1-2, the V gene TRBV3-1 (or the pseudogene TRBV3-2), with unresolved D. V lost 3 bases and J lost 4, with 12 bases in between. The CDR3 loop spans 14 amino acids. In germline, CDR1 is LGHDT, CDR2 YNNKEL (reference sequence). As DNA, the CDR3 is TGTGCCAGCAGCCATGCTAGACGGCTCTATGGCTACACCTTC. Protein product: CASSHARRLYGYTF.

Only a few counts were recorded for this clone. This chain connects TRBV6-1 to TRBJ1-5, with D tentatively TRBD1 (5 bases). CDR1 and CDR2 (germline): MNHNS, SASEGT. V was clipped by 3 bases and J by 0 bases, with 9 bases between them. The CDR3 contains 15 residues. The CDR3, as DNA: TGTGCCAGCAGTGAGGGGCACCATAGCAATCAGCCCCAGCATTTT. This codes for CASSEGHHSNQPQHF.

This chain uses TRBV7-8 with TRBJ1-5, with a tentative D call TRBD1 (5 bases). V lost 5 bases, J lost 5 bases, and 16 bases lay in between. Germline V gene sequence: CDR1 SGHVS, CDR2 FQNEAQ. This CDR3 contains 15 residues. CDR3 sequence: CASSPFIGADQPQHF. The CDR3 bases are TGTGCCAGCAGCCCATTCATAGGGGCAGATCAGCCCCAGCATTTT.

The chain couples TRBV7-8 to TRBJ1-6; tentative D call: TRBD1 (6 bases). The CDR3 covers 16 residues. Per the germline V gene, CDR1 is SGHVS and CDR2 is FQNEAQ. Trimming pared 5 bases from V and 10 bases from J, leaving 21 bases between. DNA of the CDR3: TGTGCCAGCAGCCCGCGGGGGCAGGTTTTACTCTCACCCCTCCACTTT. This sequence encodes CASSPRGQVLLSPLHF.

The V and J genes are TRBV28 and TRBJ1-6, with 10 bases lining up with TRBD1. V shed 7 bases, J shed 9 bases, and the junction held 3 bases outside the gene matches. The CDR3 length is 13 residues. CDR1 is MDHEN and CDR2 is SYDVKM in the germline V gene. The CDR3 spells CASIRQGASPLHF. The CDR3 coding sequence is TGTGCCAGCATCCGACAGGGGGCTTCACCCCTCCACTTT.

This sequence joins TRBV7-2 and TRBJ1-2; D gene unclear. The V gene lost 2 bases and the J gene lost 0 bases, with 16 bases spanning the gap. Germline loops: CDR1 SGHTA, CDR2 FQGNSA. This CDR3 spans 17 amino acids. The CDR3 DNA follows: TGTGCCAGCAGCTTATCAGTAGGAGAACTTCCTAACTATGGCTACACCTTC. It codes for CASSLSVGELPNYGYTF.

The chain employs TRBV4-3 and TRBJ1-6; D remains unclear. This CDR3 comprises 14 residues. Trimming took 1 base from V and 12 from J, leaving 13 bases between them. The germline V gene has CDR1 LGHNA and CDR2 YSLEER. The CDR3 here is CASSQGDKVRPLHF. The CDR3 DNA reads as TGCGCCAGCAGCCAAGGAGACAAGGTTCGACCCCTCCACTTT.

This clone was seen only a few times. V usage is TRBV7-3 and J usage is TRBJ2-7; the match to TRBD1 covers 8 bases. CDR1 and CDR2 (germline): SGHTA, FQGTGA. The trim removed 3 bases at V and 3 bases at J, leaving 7 bases unmatched. This CDR3 is 15 amino acids long. The DNA for the CDR3 is TGTGCCAGCAGCTTCACCGGGACAGGCCGCTACGAGCAGTACTTC. It encodes CASSFTGTGRYEQYF.

The chain employs TRBV10-1 and TRBJ2-5; D is unresolved. With 4 bases removed from V and 5 bases from J, the gap between germline ends came to 11 bases. The CDR3 is made up of 13 amino acids. Germline lookup yields CDR1 WNHNN and CDR2 SYGVQD (reference sequence). CDR3 sequence: CASSGRVEETQYF. Written as DNA, the CDR3 is TGCGCCAGCAGTGGCCGGGTTGAGGAGACCCAGTACTTC.

The CDR3 DNA follows: TGTGCCAGCAGTTACTGGAAGGACAGGGTTGGAGAGACCCAGTACTTC. Translating it yields CASSYWKDRVGETQYF. The chain employs TRBV6-6 and TRBJ2-5, with 8 bases that match TRBD1. Unmatched junction bases numbered 8, after V lost 1 base and J lost 4 bases. CDR1 and CDR2 (germline): MNHNY, SVGAGI (reference sequence). The CDR3 has 16 residues.

This chain connects TRBV12-3 or TRBV12-4 to TRBJ1-1; 7 bases line up with TRBD1. This CDR3 contains 13 residues. J gave up 5 bases and V 4 bases, and 4 bases lay outside the gene matches. The CDR3 loop reads CASSSGQRTEAFF. CDR3 DNA: TGTGCCAGCAGTTCGGGACAGCGGACTGAAGCTTTCTTT.

To note about this clone: A much larger clone differs by one base, so this may be a read error. The chain has TRBV27 and TRBJ2-2, with 8 nucleotides matching TRBD1. Per the germline V gene, CDR1 is MNHEY and CDR2 is SMNVEV (reference sequence). CDR3 length: 14 residues. V lost 2 bases and J lost 4; bases outside the gene matches: 0. This CDR3 is CASSLTGGTGELFF. CDR3 DNA sequence: TGTGCCAGCAGTTTAACAGGGGGCACCGGGGAGCTGTTTTTT.

This clone was seen just once. The chain uses TRBV6-1 and TRBJ2-7; the match to TRBD2 covers 16 bases. Germline V gene lookup returns CDR1 MNHNS and CDR2 SASEGT. Trimming took 4 bases from V and 2 from J; bases not matched to a gene: 5. This CDR3 has 17 amino acids. The DNA for the CDR3 is TGTGCCAGCAGTGTTTCCGGGACTAGCGGGGGGGCCTACGAGCAGTACTTC. Protein product: CASSVSGTSGGAYEQYF.

The genes are TRBV2 and TRBJ2-1; D uncertain. V was shortened by 7 bases and J by 5 bases, with 12 bases between the two germline ends. The CDR3 has 13 residues. Germline V gene lookup returns CDR1 SNHLY and CDR2 FYNNEI. CDR3 DNA: TGTGCCAGCAAATCTCTTCGGGACAATGAGCAGTTCTTC. Its protein is CASKSLRDNEQFF.

V and J are TRBV25-1 and TRBJ1-6, with D uncertain. Trimming shortened V by 3 bases and J by 8 bases, and 17 bases separated the two germline ends. Per the germline V gene, CDR1 is MGHDK and CDR2 is SYGVNS. CDR3 length equals 16 residues. The CDR3 protein is CASSESNGGYDSPLHF. The CDR3 nucleotides read TGTGCCAGCAGTGAGAGTAACGGAGGTTACGATTCACCCCTCCACTTT.

The gene calls are TRBV10-2 and TRBJ2-2, with D unclear. The CDR3 length is 13 residues. The V and J ends lost 9 bases and 2 bases respectively, with 10 bases between them. CDR1 is WSHSY, CDR2 SAAADI, per germline. CDR3 sequence (DNA): TGCGCCAGTTCAACACGTAACACCGGGGAGCTGTTTTTT. Its translation is CASSTRNTGELFF.